Listed below are T cell receptor beta chains from one sample, sequenced in a study of cytomegalovirus exposure and HLA in healthy donors. TCRdb's table, derived via immunoSEQ multiplex PCR, lists solely in-frame clones and lacks some. The table shows some 110,000 clones, with 60% to 80% occurring only once. The material sequenced was PBMCs. The receptors here all came from a man in his sixties in good health and CMV-seropositive. Each CDR3 is given with its conserved first and last residue. D genes are given only for firm matches. Size values are once, few and many counts, or a class for expanded clones, and some rows have none.

NA,NA,TRBJ1-2,TRBV19,TGTGCCAGTAGCGGGACTGCCCATGGCTACACCTTC,CASSGTAHGYTF
NA,NA,TRBJ2-7,TRBV5-6,TGTGCCAGCAAAACCGGAAACTACGAGCAGTACTTC,CASKTGNYEQYF
NA,TRBD2,TRBJ2-3,TRBV27,TGTGCCAGCCCCCGGGGGCTAGCGGGGGGGCGGAGCACAGATACGCAGTATTTT,CASPRGLAGGRSTDTQYF
NA,NA,TRBJ1-5,TRBV9,TGTGCCAGCAGCGCCCTCTCTCGCCAGGGAGGCCTCTATAGCAATCAGCCCCAGCATTTT,CASSALSRQGGLYSNQPQHF
NA,TRBD1,TRBJ1-2,TRBV7-2,TGTGCCAGCAGCCCCGGGGACAGCTATGGCTACACCTTC,CASSPGDSYGYTF
NA,NA,TRBJ1-2,TRBV7-9,TGTGCCAGCAGCTTAGTCGGTCGGGGCTACACCTTC,CASSLVGRGYTF
NA,NA,TRBJ1-1,TRBV5-3,TGTGCCAGAAGCTGCCCAGGGGAAGCCCCAGCCCTGGACACTGAAGCTTTCTTT,CARSCPGEAPALDTEAFF
NA,NA,TRBJ1-2,TRBV7-6,TGTGCCAGCAGCTTAGAACTCAGGAAGACTAACTATGGCTACACCTTC,CASSLELRKTNYGYTF
once,NA,TRBJ1-6,TRBV7-9,TGTGCCAGCAGCTACCGGGACACAAATAATTCACCCCTCCACTTT,CASSYRDTNNSPLHF
NA,TRBD1,TRBJ2-5,TRBV6-1,TGTGCCAGCAGTGAAGGATTCGCGTCAGGGACAGCGGATAGGGAGACCCAGTACTTC,CASSEGFASGTADRETQYF
NA,NA,TRBJ1-2,TRBV5-6,TGTGCCAGCAGCTTTCCCCGAGCTAACTATGGCTACACCTTC,CASSFPRANYGYTF